The clone carrying this T cell receptor beta chain was observed a handful of times. Its antigen remains unidentified. The length of the CDR3 is 15 residues. The V gene lost 7 bases and the J gene lost 4 bases, with 18 bases spanning the gap. This specimen belongs to a study of response to subunit inactivated influenza vaccine. Study-level findings and limits: Each seasonal influenza vaccination, the authors suggested, recruits few new T cells.

MiXCR, run by TCRdb on the RT-PCR reads, gives a single entry per CDR3 protein. The sample lists hundreds of thousands of distinct CDR3 sequences; roughly 20% were seen once. The specimen comprised PBMCs from blood, sampled roughly 5 days after vaccination. This receptor was obtained from a middle-aged man who received an inactivated influenza vaccine. This chain links TRBV12-3 or TRBV12-4 with TRBJ2-3; D is unclear. The CDR3 DNA follows: TGTGCCAGCATTCCAGGATGGCCCGTTGCAGATACGCAGTATTTT. This translates into CASIPGWPVADTQYF.